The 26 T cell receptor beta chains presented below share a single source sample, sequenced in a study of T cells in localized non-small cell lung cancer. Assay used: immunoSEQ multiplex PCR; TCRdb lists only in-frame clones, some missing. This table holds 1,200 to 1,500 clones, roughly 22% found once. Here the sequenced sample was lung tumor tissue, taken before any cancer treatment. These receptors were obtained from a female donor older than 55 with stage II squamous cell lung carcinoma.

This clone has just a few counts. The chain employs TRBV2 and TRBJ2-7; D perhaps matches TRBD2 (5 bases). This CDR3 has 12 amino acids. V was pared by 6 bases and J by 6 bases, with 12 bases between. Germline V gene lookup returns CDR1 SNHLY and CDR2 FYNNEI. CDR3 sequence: CASREGMGEQYV. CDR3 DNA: TGTGCCAGCAGAGAGGGAATGGGCGAGCAGTACGTC.

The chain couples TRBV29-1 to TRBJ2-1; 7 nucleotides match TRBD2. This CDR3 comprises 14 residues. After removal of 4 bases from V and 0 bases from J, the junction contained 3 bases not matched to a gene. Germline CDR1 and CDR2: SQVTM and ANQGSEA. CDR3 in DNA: TGCAGCGTTGTTGGCGGGAGCTCCTACAATGAGCAGTTCTTC. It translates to CSVVGGSSYNEQFF.

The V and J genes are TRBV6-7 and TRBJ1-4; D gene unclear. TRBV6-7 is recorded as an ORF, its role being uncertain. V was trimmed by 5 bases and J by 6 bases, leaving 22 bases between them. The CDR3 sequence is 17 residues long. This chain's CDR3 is CASSDRAVVFLDEKLFF. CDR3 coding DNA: TGTGCCAGCAGTGATAGGGCTGTCGTGTTTCTCGATGAAAAACTGTTTTTT.

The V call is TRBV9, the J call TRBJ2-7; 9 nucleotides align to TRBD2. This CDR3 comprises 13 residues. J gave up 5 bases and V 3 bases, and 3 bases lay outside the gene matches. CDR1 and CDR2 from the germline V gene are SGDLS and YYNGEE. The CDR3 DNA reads TGTGCCAGCAGCGCGGGACTAGCCCACGAGCAGTACTTC. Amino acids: CASSAGLAHEQYF.

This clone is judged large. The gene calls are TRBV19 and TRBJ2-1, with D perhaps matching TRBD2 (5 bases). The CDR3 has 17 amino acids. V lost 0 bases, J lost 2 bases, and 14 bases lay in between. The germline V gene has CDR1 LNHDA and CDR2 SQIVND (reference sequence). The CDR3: CASSIDPLARPYNEQFF. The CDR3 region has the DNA TGTGCCAGTAGTATAGATCCGCTAGCCCGCCCCTACAATGAGCAGTTCTTC. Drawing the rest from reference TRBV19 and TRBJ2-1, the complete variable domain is DGGITQSPKYLFRKEGQNVTLSCEQNLNHDAMYWYRQDPGQGLRLIYYSQIVNDFQKGDIAEGYSVSREKKESFPLTVTSAQKNPTAFYLCASSIDPLARPYNEQFFGPGTRLTVL.

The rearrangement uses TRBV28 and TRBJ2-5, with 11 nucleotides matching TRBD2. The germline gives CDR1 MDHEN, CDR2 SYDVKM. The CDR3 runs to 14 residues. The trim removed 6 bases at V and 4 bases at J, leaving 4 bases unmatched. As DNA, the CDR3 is TGTGCCAGCAGCTTAGCGGGGGGGTTAGAGACCCAGTACTTC. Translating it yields CASSLAGGLETQYF.

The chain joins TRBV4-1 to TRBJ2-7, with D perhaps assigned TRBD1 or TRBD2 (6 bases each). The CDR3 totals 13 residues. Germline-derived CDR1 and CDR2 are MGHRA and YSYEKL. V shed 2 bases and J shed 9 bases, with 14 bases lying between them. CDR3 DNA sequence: TGCGCCAGCAGCCAATTCGGGGGCGCGAGGCAGTACGTC. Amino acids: CASSQFGGARQYV.

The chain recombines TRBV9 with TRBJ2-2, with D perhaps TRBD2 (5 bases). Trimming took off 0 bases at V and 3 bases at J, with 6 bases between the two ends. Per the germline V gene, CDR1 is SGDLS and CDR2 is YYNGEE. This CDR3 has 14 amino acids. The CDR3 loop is CASSVDGDTGELFF. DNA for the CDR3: TGTGCCAGCAGCGTAGACGGGGACACCGGGGAGCTGTTTTTT.

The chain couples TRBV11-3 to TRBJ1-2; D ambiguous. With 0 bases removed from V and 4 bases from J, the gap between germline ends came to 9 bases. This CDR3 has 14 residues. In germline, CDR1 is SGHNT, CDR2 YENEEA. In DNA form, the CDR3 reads TGTGCCAGCAGCTTAGATCTTCAGATCTATGGCTACACCTTC. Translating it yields CASSLDLQIYGYTF. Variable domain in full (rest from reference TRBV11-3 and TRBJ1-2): EAGVVQSPRYKIIEKKQPVAFWCNPISGHNTLYWYLQNLGQGPELLIRYENEEAVDDSQLPKDRFSAERLKGVDSTLKIQPAELGDSAVYLCASSLDLQIYGYTFGSGTRLTVV.

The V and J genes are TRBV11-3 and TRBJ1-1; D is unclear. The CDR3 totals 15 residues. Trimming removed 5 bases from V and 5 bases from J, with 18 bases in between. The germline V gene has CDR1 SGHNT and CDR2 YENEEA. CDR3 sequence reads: CASSTPGERETEAFF. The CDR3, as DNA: TGTGCCAGCAGCACCCCCGGGGAGAGAGAAACTGAAGCTTTCTTT.

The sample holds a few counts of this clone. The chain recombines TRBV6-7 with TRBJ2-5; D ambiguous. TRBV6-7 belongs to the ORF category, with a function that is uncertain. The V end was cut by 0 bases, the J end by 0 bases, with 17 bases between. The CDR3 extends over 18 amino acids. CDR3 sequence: CASSYSSFYTMYQETQYF. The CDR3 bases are TGTGCCAGCAGTTACTCGAGCTTTTACACCATGTACCAAGAGACCCAGTACTTC.

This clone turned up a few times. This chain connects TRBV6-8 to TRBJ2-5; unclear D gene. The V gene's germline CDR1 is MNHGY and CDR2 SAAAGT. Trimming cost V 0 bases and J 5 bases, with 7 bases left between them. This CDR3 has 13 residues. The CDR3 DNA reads TGTGCCAGCAGTTACTCGGTTGGGGAGACCCAGTACTTC. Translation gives CASSYSVGETQYF.

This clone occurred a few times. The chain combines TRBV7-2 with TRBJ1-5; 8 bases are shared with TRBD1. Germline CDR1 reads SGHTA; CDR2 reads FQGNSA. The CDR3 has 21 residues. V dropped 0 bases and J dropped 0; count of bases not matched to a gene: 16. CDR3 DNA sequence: TGTGCCAGCAGCTTAGCGGAGGGGGGTGACAGGGGCACTGTTAGCAATCAGCCCCAGCATTTT. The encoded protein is CASSLAEGGDRGTVSNQPQHF.

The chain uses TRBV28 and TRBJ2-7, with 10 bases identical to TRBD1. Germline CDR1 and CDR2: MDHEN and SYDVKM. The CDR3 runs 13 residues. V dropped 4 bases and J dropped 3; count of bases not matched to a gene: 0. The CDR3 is CASSWDRGYEQYV. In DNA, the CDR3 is TGTGCCAGCAGTTGGGACAGGGGCTACGAGCAGTACGTC.

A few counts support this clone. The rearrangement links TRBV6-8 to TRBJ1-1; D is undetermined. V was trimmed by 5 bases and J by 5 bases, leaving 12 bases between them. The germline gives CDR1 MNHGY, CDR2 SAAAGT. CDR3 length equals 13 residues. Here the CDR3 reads CASSKQRWTEAFF. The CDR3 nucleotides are TGTGCCAGCAGTAAACAGAGGTGGACTGAAGCTTTCTTT.

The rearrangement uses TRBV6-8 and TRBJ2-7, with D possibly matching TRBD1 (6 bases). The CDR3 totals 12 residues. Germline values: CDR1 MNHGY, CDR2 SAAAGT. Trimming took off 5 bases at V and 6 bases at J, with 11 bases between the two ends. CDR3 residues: CASSAHRAEQYF. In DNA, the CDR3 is TGTGCCAGCAGTGCCCACAGGGCCGAGCAGTACTTC.

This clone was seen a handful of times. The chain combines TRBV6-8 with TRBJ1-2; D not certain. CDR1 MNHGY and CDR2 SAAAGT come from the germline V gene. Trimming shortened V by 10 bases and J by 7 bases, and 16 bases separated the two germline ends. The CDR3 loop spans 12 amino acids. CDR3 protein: CAIPGRVPGYTF. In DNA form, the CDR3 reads TGTGCCATCCCGGGGAGGGTTCCTGGCTACACCTTC.

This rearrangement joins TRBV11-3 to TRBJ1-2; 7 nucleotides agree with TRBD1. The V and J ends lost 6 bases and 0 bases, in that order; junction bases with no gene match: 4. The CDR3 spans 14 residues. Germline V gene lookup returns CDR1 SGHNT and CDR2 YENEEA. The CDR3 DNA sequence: TGTGCCAGCAGACCGGGACAGCCTAACTATGGCTACACCTTC. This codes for CASRPGQPNYGYTF.

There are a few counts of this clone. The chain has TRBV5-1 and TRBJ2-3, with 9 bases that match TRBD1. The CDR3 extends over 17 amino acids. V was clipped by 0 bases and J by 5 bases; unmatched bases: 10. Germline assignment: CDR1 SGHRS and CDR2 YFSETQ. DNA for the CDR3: TGCGCCAGCAGCTTGGCCTATACAGGGGGCGGAATAGATACGCAGTATTTT. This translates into CASSLAYTGGGIDTQYF.

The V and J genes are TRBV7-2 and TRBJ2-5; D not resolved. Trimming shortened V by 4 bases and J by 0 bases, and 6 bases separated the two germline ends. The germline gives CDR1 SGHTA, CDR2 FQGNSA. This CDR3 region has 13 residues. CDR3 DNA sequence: TGTGCCAGCAGCTCCGGCTACCAAGAGACCCAGTACTTC. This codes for CASSSGYQETQYF.

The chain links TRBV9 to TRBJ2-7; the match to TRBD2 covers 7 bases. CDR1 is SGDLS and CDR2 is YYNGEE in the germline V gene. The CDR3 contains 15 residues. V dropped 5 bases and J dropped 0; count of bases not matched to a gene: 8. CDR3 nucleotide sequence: TGTGCCAGCAGTGAATGGGGCGGGAGCTCCTACGAGCAGTACTTC. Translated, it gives CASSEWGGSSYEQYF.

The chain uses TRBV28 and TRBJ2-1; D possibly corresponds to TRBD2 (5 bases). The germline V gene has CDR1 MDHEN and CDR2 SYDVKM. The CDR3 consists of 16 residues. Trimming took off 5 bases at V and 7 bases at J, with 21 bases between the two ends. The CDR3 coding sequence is TGTGCCAGCAGTCTCCGCCGGGCCGTAGCGTGGAATGAGCAGTTCTTC. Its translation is CASSLRRAVAWNEQFF.

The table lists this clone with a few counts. CDR3 residues: CASSSETGLGKPFF. DNA for the CDR3: TGTGCCAGCAGCTCAGAAACAGGCCTCGGGAAACCTTTCTTT. The chain recombines TRBV11-3 with TRBJ1-1; D possibly corresponds to TRBD1 (5 bases). Trimming cost V 4 bases and J 12 bases, with 21 bases left between them. This CDR3 spans 14 amino acids. Germline-derived CDR1 and CDR2 are SGHNT and YENEEA. Complete variable domain (other parts from reference TRBV11-3 and TRBJ1-1): EAGVVQSPRYKIIEKKQPVAFWCNPISGHNTLYWYLQNLGQGPELLIRYENEEAVDDSQLPKDRFSAERLKGVDSTLKIQPAELGDSAVYLCASSSETGLGKPFFGQGTRLTVV.

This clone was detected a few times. CDR3 protein: CASSLGQGRTDTQYF. The CDR3 nucleotides are TGTGCCAGCAGTCTGGGACAGGGGCGCACAGATACGCAGTATTTT. The rearrangement uses TRBV9 and TRBJ2-3; 10 bases match TRBD1. This CDR3 is built from 15 residues. Germline values: CDR1 SGDLS, CDR2 YYNGEE. Germline trimming cut 5 bases from V and 1 base from J; bases unmatched to any gene: 4.

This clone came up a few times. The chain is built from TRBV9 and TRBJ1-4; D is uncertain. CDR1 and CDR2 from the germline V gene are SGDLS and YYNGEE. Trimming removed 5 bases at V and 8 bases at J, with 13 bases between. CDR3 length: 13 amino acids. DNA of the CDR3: TGTGCCAGCAGTGAAGAGGGAGGCGAAAAACTGTTTTTT. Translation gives CASSEEGGEKLFF.

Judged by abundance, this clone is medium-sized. CDR3 in DNA: TGTGCCAGCAGTGCCCTGGGGGGGCAGGATGAGCAGTTCTTC. It yields the protein CASSALGGQDEQFF. The chain employs TRBV2 and TRBJ2-1; weak D call: TRBD2 (7 bases). Trimming took 4 bases from V and 8 from J, leaving 15 bases between them. CDR3 length: 14 residues. The germline V gene has CDR1 SNHLY and CDR2 FYNNEI.